The rows below give T cell receptor beta chains drawn from one sample of a study of T cell responses to AZD1222 COVID-19 vaccine. The method was immunoSEQ multiplex PCR; TCRdb's version includes in-frame clones alone and lacks a portion of them. In the table there are 150,000 to 200,000 clones, around 91% of which are singletons. Sequenced here: peripheral blood, sampled 28 days after the second AZD1222 dose. These receptors originate from an adult who received the AZD1222 COVID-19 vaccine. Both conserved end residues are part of each CDR3. The D gene is left open where the match is weak. Only some rows state a clone size, as once, few, many or a class for expanded clones.

J gene: TRBJ1-2; clone size: .; D gene: TRBD1; V gene: TRBV2; CDR3 DNA: TGTGCCAGCAGTGGACAGGGCCAAGGGTATGGCTACACCTTC; CDR3 protein: CASSGQGQGYGYTF
J gene: TRBJ2-3; clone size: .; D gene: TRBD2; V gene: TRBV23-1; CDR3 DNA: TGCGCCAATCCCGGGAGGCGCGTCACAGATACGCAGTATTTT; CDR3 protein: CANPGRRVTDTQYF
J gene: TRBJ2-3; clone size: .; D gene: .; V gene: TRBV10-3; CDR3 DNA: TGTGCCATCAGTGGAGGAGTTCCCACAGATACGCAGTATTTT; CDR3 protein: CAISGGVPTDTQYF
J gene: TRBJ1-5; clone size: once; D gene: TRBD1; V gene: TRBV6-1; CDR3 DNA: TGTGCCAGCAGTGATGTAGGACAGGGTCATTTCAATCAGCCCCAGCATTTT; CDR3 protein: CASSDVGQGHFNQPQHF
J gene: TRBJ2-7; clone size: .; D gene: .; V gene: TRBV2; CDR3 DNA: TGTGCCAGCGCCTTCGACTACGAGCAGTACTTC; CDR3 protein: CASAFDYEQYF
J gene: TRBJ2-1; clone size: once; D gene: TRBD2; V gene: TRBV10-3; CDR3 DNA: TGTGCCATCAGTGAGTCGTCCGCTAGCGGGGGCTTTTACAATGAGCAGTTCTTC; CDR3 protein: CAISESSASGGFYNEQFF
J gene: TRBJ2-2; clone size: few; D gene: .; V gene: TRBV5-5; CDR3 DNA: TGTGCCAGCAGCTTGAAGGCAGTAGGGAACACCGGGGAGCTGTTTTTT; CDR3 protein: CASSLKAVGNTGELFF
J gene: TRBJ1-2; clone size: few; D gene: .; V gene: TRBV6-1; CDR3 DNA: TGTGCCAGCAGTGAACGGACGGGGGGTGGCTACACCTTC; CDR3 protein: CASSERTGGGYTF
J gene: TRBJ2-1; clone size: .; D gene: .; V gene: TRBV6-5; CDR3 DNA: TGTGCCAGCACTCCTAACCCGGGCAATGAGCAGTTCTTC; CDR3 protein: CASTPNPGNEQFF
J gene: TRBJ2-2; clone size: once; D gene: .; V gene: TRBV6-4; CDR3 DNA: TGTGCCAGCAGTGCCGAAGGGGCTATTGGGACCGGGGAGCTGTTTTTT; CDR3 protein: CASSAEGAIGTGELFF
J gene: TRBJ2-5; clone size: once; D gene: .; V gene: TRBV29-1; CDR3 DNA: TGCAGCGCATGGGGGACAGTTAGTCGGCGGGGAGGAAAAACTAGAGAGACCCAGTACTTC; CDR3 protein: CSAWGTVSRRGGKTRETQYF
J gene: TRBJ1-6; clone size: few; D gene: TRBD1; V gene: TRBV4-2; CDR3 DNA: TGTGCCAGCAGTGACGACAGGGAGAATTCACCCCTCCACTTT; CDR3 protein: CASSDDRENSPLHF
J gene: TRBJ2-1; clone size: .; D gene: .; V gene: TRBV15; CDR3 DNA: TGTGCCACCAGCCCCACAGGGGCGGGATACAATGAGCAGTTCTTC; CDR3 protein: CATSPTGAGYNEQFF
J gene: TRBJ1-3; clone size: few; D gene: .; V gene: TRBV7-9; CDR3 DNA: TGTGCCAGCAGCTTCGGGGAGTTTTGGGGAGGTGGAAACACCATATATTTT; CDR3 protein: CASSFGEFWGGGNTIYF
J gene: TRBJ1-5; clone size: .; D gene: TRBD1; V gene: TRBV2; CDR3 DNA: TGTGCCAGCACGGGACAGGGTCCTATGGGTCAGCCCCAGCATTTT; CDR3 protein: CASTGQGPMGQPQHF
J gene: TRBJ1-2; clone size: once; D gene: .; V gene: TRBV6-5; CDR3 DNA: TGTGCCAGCAAAAACTATGGCTACACCTTC; CDR3 protein: CASKNYGYTF
J gene: TRBJ1-6; clone size: few; D gene: .; V gene: TRBV6-5; CDR3 DNA: TGTGCCAGCAGAACAGGCTCTACCTATAATTCACCCCTCCACTTT; CDR3 protein: CASRTGSTYNSPLHF
J gene: TRBJ2-3; clone size: once; D gene: .; V gene: TRBV30; CDR3 DNA: TGTGCCTGGAGTGTATACAGGGCTGGCACAGATACGCAGTATTTT; CDR3 protein: CAWSVYRAGTDTQYF
J gene: TRBJ2-7; clone size: .; D gene: .; V gene: TRBV30; CDR3 DNA: TGTGCCTGGAGTGCCGCGGGAGCGGGACATCCCTACGAGCAGTACTTC; CDR3 protein: CAWSAAGAGHPYEQYF
J gene: TRBJ2-1; clone size: once; D gene: TRBD2; V gene: TRBV27; CDR3 DNA: TGTGCCAGCAGTATAAACCCGGGACTAGCGGGAGGCACTCAGTTCTTC; CDR3 protein: CASSINPGLAGGTQFF
J gene: TRBJ2-1; clone size: .; D gene: .; V gene: TRBV10-2; CDR3 DNA: TGCGCCAGCAGTGCTGCAGCTTACAATGAGCAGTTCTTC; CDR3 protein: CASSAAAYNEQFF
J gene: TRBJ1-5; clone size: .; D gene: .; V gene: TRBV6-2/TRBV6-3; CDR3 DNA: TGTGCCAGCAGTGGAGACAGAAGCTATCAGCCCCAGCATTTT; CDR3 protein: CASSGDRSYQPQHF
J gene: TRBJ2-7; clone size: .; D gene: TRBD1; V gene: TRBV6-5; CDR3 DNA: TGTGCCAGCAGAGTAGGACAGGAAAACTACGAGCAGTACTTC; CDR3 protein: CASRVGQENYEQYF
J gene: TRBJ1-5; clone size: .; D gene: .; V gene: TRBV7-8; CDR3 DNA: TGTGCCAGCAGCTTAGTCGCAGGCAGGCCCCAGCATTTT; CDR3 protein: CASSLVAGRPQHF
J gene: TRBJ2-7; clone size: few; D gene: TRBD1; V gene: TRBV30; CDR3 DNA: TGTGCCTGGTCCACCGGGACAGGGTCCTACGAGCAGTACTTC; CDR3 protein: CAWSTGTGSYEQYF
J gene: TRBJ2-2; clone size: .; D gene: TRBD1; V gene: TRBV9; CDR3 DNA: TGTGCCAGCAGCGCGACAGGGCCCGGGGAGCTGTTTTTT; CDR3 protein: CASSATGPGELFF
J gene: TRBJ1-5; clone size: .; D gene: .; V gene: TRBV7-9; CDR3 DNA: TGTGCCAGCAGCCGGGACGGTAGCAATCAGCCCCAGCATTTT; CDR3 protein: CASSRDGSNQPQHF
J gene: TRBJ2-7; clone size: .; D gene: TRBD1; V gene: TRBV19; CDR3 DNA: TGTGCCAGTAGCCCGGACAGGGCCGCCTACGAGCAGTACTTC; CDR3 protein: CASSPDRAAYEQYF
J gene: TRBJ1-2; clone size: .; D gene: .; V gene: TRBV7-9; CDR3 DNA: TGTGCCAGCAGCTTACAAGGGGTGTCTGGCTACACCTTC; CDR3 protein: CASSLQGVSGYTF
J gene: TRBJ2-1; clone size: once; D gene: TRBD2; V gene: TRBV12-3/TRBV12-4; CDR3 DNA: TGTGCCAGCAGACTAGCGGGGGTCGAGGAGCAGTTCTTC; CDR3 protein: CASRLAGVEEQFF
J gene: TRBJ2-7; clone size: .; D gene: .; V gene: TRBV21-1; CDR3 DNA: TGTGCCAGCAGCAAAGGGCCCCCGTACCACGAGCAGTACTTC; CDR3 protein: CASSKGPPYHEQYF
J gene: TRBJ1-5; clone size: once; D gene: .; V gene: TRBV6-2/TRBV6-3; CDR3 DNA: TGTGCCAGCAGTTACTCGATACCTAGGGGATATAGCAATCAGCCCCAGCATTTT; CDR3 protein: CASSYSIPRGYSNQPQHF
J gene: TRBJ1-6; clone size: .; D gene: .; V gene: TRBV28; CDR3 DNA: TGTGCCAGCACTTCGTCCGGGGGTTATAATTCACCCCTCCACTTT; CDR3 protein: CASTSSGGYNSPLHF
J gene: TRBJ2-3; clone size: .; D gene: .; V gene: TRBV18; CDR3 DNA: TGTGCCAGCTCACCAAGGGCGGCAGGGAGCACAGATACGCAGTATTTT; CDR3 protein: CASSPRAAGSTDTQYF
J gene: TRBJ2-2; clone size: few; D gene: .; V gene: TRBV13; CDR3 DNA: TGTGCCAGCAGCCGCCAGGGGACACAAGGAGCCGGGGAGCTGTTTTTT; CDR3 protein: CASSRQGTQGAGELFF
J gene: TRBJ1-4; clone size: .; D gene: .; V gene: TRBV19; CDR3 DNA: TGTGCCAGTAGTCTGAACTGGGGTGAAAAACTGTTTTTT; CDR3 protein: CASSLNWGEKLFF
J gene: TRBJ1-5; clone size: .; D gene: .; V gene: TRBV2; CDR3 DNA: TGTGCCAGCAACTATGGCAGGGACGGCAATCAGCCCCAGCATTTT; CDR3 protein: CASNYGRDGNQPQHF
J gene: TRBJ2-1; clone size: .; D gene: TRBD1; V gene: TRBV4-2; CDR3 DNA: TGTGCCAGCAGCCCAGTCGAGACAGGGGGGTACAATGAGCAGTTCTTC; CDR3 protein: CASSPVETGGYNEQFF
J gene: TRBJ1-3; clone size: .; D gene: .; V gene: TRBV18; CDR3 DNA: TGTGCCAGCTCACCACCTGGAACAGCCCTGGGAAACACCATATATTTT; CDR3 protein: CASSPPGTALGNTIYF
J gene: TRBJ2-5; clone size: .; D gene: .; V gene: TRBV19; CDR3 DNA: TGTGCCAGCAATATGGGGGTCGCTACCGCCCAAGAGACCCAGTACTTC; CDR3 protein: CASNMGVATAQETQYF
J gene: TRBJ1-2; clone size: .; D gene: .; V gene: TRBV6-5; CDR3 DNA: TGTGCCAGCACTGGGAGAACTAACTATGGCTACACCTTC; CDR3 protein: CASTGRTNYGYTF
J gene: TRBJ1-5; clone size: .; D gene: .; V gene: TRBV5-8; CDR3 DNA: TGTGCCAGCAGCTCATTAGGGAGCAATCAGCCCCAGCATTTT; CDR3 protein: CASSSLGSNQPQHF
J gene: TRBJ2-7; clone size: .; D gene: .; V gene: TRBV5-1; CDR3 DNA: TGCGCCAGCAGCTTCACAGGGAACTACGAGCAGTACTTC; CDR3 protein: CASSFTGNYEQYF
J gene: TRBJ1-6; clone size: .; D gene: .; V gene: TRBV6-5; CDR3 DNA: TGTGCCAGCAGCTTGACAGACGATAATTCACCCCTCCACTTT; CDR3 protein: CASSLTDDNSPLHF
J gene: TRBJ1-6; clone size: .; D gene: .; V gene: TRBV7-9; CDR3 DNA: TGTGCCAGCGGACTAGGGGCAGACTTTAATTCACCCCTCCACTTT; CDR3 protein: CASGLGADFNSPLHF
J gene: TRBJ1-2; clone size: .; D gene: TRBD1; V gene: TRBV7-2; CDR3 DNA: TGTGCCAGCAGCTCCTCCTCTGACAGGGTAGGCGACTATGGCTACACCTTC; CDR3 protein: CASSSSSDRVGDYGYTF
J gene: TRBJ2-5; clone size: .; D gene: TRBD2; V gene: TRBV7-9; CDR3 DNA: TGTGCCAGCACCCCCTGGGGGGGAGGAGAGACCCAGTACTTC; CDR3 protein: CASTPWGGGETQYF
J gene: TRBJ1-1; clone size: .; D gene: TRBD1; V gene: TRBV18; CDR3 DNA: TGTGCCAGCTCACCACCGGGACAGGGTCCTTCGGTCACTGAAGCTTTCTTT; CDR3 protein: CASSPPGQGPSVTEAFF
J gene: TRBJ2-7; clone size: .; D gene: .; V gene: TRBV24-1; CDR3 DNA: TGTGCCACCAGTGATTTGCCCGAGGGAGACCGCTACGAGCAGTACTTC; CDR3 protein: CATSDLPEGDRYEQYF
J gene: TRBJ1-2; clone size: .; D gene: .; V gene: TRBV30; CDR3 DNA: TGTGCCTGGAGCCTCACAGGAATTTACTATGGCTACACCTTC; CDR3 protein: CAWSLTGIYYGYTF
J gene: TRBJ2-5; clone size: .; D gene: .; V gene: TRBV6-5; CDR3 DNA: TGTGCCAGCAGTTTAGGGGCGGTCGGGGAGACCCAGTACTTC; CDR3 protein: CASSLGAVGETQYF